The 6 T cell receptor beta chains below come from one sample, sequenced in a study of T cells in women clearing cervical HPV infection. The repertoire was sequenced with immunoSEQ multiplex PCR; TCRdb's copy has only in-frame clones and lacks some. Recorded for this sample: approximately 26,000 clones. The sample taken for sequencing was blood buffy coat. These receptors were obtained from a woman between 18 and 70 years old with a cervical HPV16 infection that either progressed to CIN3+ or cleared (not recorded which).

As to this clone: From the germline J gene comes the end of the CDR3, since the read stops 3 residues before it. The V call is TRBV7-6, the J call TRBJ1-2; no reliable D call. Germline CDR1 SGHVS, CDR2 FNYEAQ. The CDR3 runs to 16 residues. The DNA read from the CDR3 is TGTGCCAGCAGCTTACTAATAGCGGGAACCTACAATGAC. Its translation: CASSLLIAGTYND. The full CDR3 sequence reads CASSLLIAGTYNDYTF.

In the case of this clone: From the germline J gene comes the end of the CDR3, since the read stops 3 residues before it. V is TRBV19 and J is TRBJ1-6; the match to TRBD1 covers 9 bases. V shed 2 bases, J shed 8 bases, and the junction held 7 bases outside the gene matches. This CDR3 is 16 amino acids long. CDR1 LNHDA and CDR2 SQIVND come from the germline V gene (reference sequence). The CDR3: CASSISRDRDYSPLHF. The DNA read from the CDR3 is TGTGCCAGTAGTATATCCCGGGACAGGGATTATTCACCC.

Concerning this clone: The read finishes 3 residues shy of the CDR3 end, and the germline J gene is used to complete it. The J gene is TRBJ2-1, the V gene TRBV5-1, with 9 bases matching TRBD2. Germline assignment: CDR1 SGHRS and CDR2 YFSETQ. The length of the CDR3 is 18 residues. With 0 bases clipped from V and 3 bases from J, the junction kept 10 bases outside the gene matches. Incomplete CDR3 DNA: TGCGCCAGCAGCTTGGTCGGTAGCGGGGGAAAGGGCTACAATGAG. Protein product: CASSLVGSGGKGYNE. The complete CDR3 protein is CASSLVGSGGKGYNEQFF.

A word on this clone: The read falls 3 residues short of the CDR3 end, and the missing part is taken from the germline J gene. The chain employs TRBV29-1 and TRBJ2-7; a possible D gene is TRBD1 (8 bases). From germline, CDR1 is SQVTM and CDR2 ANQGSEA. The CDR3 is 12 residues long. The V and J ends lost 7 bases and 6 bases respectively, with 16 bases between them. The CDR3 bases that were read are TGCAGCGGCGGACAGGGAGGGGGCGAG. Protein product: CSGGQGGGE. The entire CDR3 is CSGGQGGGEQYF.

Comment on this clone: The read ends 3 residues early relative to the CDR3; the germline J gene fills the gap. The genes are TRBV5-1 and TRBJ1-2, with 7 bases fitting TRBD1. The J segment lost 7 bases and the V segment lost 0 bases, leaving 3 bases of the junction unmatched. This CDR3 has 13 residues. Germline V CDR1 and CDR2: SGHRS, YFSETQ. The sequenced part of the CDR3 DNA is TGCGCCAGCAGCTTGGACAGGGGTTCTGGC. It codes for CASSLDRGSG. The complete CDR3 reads CASSLDRGSGYTF.

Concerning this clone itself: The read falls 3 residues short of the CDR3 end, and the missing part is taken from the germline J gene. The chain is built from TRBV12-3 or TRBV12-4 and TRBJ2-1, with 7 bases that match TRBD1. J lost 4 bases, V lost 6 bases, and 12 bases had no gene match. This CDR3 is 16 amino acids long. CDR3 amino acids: CASSRGDSSNYNEQFF. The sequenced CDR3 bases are TGTGCCAGCAGCCGAGGGGACAGTTCAAATTACAATGAG.